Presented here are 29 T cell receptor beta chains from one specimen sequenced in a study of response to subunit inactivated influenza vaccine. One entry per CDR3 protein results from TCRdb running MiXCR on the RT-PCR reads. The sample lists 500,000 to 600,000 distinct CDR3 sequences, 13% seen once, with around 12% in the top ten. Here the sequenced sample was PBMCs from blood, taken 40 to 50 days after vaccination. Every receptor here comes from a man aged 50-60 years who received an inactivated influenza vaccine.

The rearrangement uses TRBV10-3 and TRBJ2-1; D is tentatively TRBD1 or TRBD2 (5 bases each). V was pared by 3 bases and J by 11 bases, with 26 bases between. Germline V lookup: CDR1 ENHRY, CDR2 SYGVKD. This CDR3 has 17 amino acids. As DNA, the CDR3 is TGTGCCATCAGTGACCCCCGGGACGAGTGGGTCTTGTACCAGCAGTTCTTC. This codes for CAISDPRDEWVLYQQFF.

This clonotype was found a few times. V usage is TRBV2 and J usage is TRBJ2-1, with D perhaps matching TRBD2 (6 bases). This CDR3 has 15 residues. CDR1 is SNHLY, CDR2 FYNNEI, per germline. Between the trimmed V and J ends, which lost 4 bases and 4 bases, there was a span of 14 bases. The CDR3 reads CASSGSSVLYNEQFF. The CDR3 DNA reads TGTGCCAGCAGTGGATCTAGCGTTTTGTACAATGAGCAGTTCTTC.

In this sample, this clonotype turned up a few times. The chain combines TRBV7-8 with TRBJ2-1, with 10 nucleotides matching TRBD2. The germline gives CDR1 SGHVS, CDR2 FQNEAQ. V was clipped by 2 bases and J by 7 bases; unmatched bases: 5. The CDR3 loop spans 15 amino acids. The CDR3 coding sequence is TGTGCCAGCAGCTTAACTAGCGGGATTGGAAATGAGCAGTTCTTC. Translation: CASSLTSGIGNEQFF.

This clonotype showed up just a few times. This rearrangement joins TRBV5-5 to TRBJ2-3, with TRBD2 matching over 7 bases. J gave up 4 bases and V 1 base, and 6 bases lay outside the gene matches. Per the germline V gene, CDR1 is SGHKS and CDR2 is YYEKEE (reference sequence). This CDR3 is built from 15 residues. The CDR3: CASSLREGRADTQYF. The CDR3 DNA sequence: TGTGCCAGCAGCTTGAGGGAGGGGAGGGCAGATACGCAGTATTTT.

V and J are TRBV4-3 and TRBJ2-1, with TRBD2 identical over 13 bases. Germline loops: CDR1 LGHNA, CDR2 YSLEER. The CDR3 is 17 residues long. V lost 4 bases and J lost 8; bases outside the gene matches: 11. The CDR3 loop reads CASSPLGTSGGGDEQFF. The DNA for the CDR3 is TGCGCCAGCAGCCCCCTAGGCACTAGCGGGGGGGGCGATGAGCAGTTCTTC.

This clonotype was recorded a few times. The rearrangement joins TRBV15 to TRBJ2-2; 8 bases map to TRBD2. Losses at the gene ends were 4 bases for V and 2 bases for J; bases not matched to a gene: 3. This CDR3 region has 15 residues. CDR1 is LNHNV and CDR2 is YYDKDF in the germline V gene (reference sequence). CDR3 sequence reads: CATSITSGNTGELFF. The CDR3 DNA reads TGTGCCACCAGCATCACTAGCGGAAACACCGGGGAGCTGTTTTTT.

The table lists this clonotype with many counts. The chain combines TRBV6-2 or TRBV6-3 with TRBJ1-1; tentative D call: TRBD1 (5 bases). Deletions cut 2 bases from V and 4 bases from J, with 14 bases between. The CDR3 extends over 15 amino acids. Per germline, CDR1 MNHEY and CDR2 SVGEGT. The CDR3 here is CASSYNQGVGTEAFF. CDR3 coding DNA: TGTGCCAGCAGTTACAATCAGGGTGTGGGCACTGAAGCTTTCTTT.

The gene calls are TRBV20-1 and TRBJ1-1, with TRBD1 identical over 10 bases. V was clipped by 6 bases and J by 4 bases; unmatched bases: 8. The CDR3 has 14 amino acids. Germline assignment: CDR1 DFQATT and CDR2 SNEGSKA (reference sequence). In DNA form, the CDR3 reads TGCAGTGCGTTGACAGGGGGCAGTCTCACTGAAGCTTTCTTT. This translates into CSALTGGSLTEAFF.

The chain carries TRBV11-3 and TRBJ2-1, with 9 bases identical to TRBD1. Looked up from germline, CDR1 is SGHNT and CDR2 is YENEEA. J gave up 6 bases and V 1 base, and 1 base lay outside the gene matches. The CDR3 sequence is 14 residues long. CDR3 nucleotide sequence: TGTGCCAGCAGCTTAGGGGGACAGGGCAATGAGCAGTTCTTC. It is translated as CASSLGGQGNEQFF.

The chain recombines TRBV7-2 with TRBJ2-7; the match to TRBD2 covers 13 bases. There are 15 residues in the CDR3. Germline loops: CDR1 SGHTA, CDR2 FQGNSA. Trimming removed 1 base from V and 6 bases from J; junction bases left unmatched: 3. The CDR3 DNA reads TGTGCCAGCAGCTTAGGGACTAGCGGGAGAGGCGAGCAGTACTTC. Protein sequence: CASSLGTSGRGEQYF.

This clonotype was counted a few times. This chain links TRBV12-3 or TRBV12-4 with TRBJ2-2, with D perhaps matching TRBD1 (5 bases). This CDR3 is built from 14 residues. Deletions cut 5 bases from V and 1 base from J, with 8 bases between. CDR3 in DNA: TGTGCCAGCAGTCGACAGTTGAACACCGGGGAGCTGTTTTTT. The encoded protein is CASSRQLNTGELFF.

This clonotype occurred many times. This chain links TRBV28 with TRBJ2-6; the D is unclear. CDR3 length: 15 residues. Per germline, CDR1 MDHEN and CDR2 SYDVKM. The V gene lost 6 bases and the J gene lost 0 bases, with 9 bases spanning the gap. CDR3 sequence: CASRPHSSGANVLTF. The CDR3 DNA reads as TGTGCCAGCAGGCCTCATAGCTCTGGGGCCAACGTCCTGACTTTC.

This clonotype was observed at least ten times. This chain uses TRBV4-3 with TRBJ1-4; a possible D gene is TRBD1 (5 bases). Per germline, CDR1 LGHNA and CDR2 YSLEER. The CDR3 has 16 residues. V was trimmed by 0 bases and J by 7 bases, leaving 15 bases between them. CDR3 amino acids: CASSQDFVGGIEKLFF. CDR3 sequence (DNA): TGCGCCAGCAGCCAAGATTTCGTCGGGGGGATTGAAAAACTGTTTTTT.

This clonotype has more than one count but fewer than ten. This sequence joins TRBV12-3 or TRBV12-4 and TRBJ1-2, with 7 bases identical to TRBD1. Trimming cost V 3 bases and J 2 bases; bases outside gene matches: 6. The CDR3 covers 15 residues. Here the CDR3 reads CASSFSGGQNYGYTF. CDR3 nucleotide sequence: TGTGCCAGCAGTTTTAGCGGGGGACAGAACTATGGCTACACCTTC.

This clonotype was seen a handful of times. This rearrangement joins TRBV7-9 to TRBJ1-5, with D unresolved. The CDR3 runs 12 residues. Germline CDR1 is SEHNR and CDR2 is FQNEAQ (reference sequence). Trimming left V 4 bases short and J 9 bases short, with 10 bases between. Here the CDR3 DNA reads TGTGCCAGCAGCTCCGATCATGGGCCCCAGCATTTT. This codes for CASSSDHGPQHF.

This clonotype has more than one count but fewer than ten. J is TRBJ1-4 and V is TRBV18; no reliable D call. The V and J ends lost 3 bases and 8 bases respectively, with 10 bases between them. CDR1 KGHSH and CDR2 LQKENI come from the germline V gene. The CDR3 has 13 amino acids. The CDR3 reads CASSPLEEEKLFF. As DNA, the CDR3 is TGTGCCAGCTCACCCCTAGAGGAGGAAAAACTGTTTTTT.

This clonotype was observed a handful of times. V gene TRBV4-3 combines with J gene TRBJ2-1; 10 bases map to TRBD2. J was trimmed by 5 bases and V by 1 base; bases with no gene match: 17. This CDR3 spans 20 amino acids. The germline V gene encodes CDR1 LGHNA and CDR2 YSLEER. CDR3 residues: CASSQGFGLAETPGNNEQFF. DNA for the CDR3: TGCGCCAGCAGCCAAGGTTTCGGACTAGCGGAAACTCCGGGAAACAATGAGCAGTTCTTC.

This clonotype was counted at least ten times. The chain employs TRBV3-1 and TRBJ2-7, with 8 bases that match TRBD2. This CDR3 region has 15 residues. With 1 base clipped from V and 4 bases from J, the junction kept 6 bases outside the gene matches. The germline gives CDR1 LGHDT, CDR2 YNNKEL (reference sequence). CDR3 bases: TGTGCCAGCAGCCAAGGGGTAGCGGGATTATACGAGCAGTACTTC. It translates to CASSQGVAGLYEQYF.

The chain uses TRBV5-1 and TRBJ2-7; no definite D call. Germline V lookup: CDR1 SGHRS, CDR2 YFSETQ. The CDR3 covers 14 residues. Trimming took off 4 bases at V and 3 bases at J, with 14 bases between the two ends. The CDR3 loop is CASSGLGQSYEQYF. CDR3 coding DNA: TGCGCCAGCAGCGGTTTGGGCCAGAGCTACGAGCAGTACTTC.

The CDR3, as DNA: TGTGCCAGCAGCGGGGGGACGGCCCAAGAGACCCAGTACTTC. Amino acids: CASSGGTAQETQYF. This chain joins TRBV9 and TRBJ2-5, with D possibly called TRBD1 or TRBD2 (5 bases each). Trimming shortened V by 3 bases and J by 1 base, and 10 bases separated the two germline ends. Germline lookup yields CDR1 SGDLS and CDR2 YYNGEE. The CDR3 loop spans 14 amino acids. The entire variable domain, with the rest obtained from reference TRBV9 and TRBJ2-5, is as follows: DSGVTQTPKHLITATGQRVTLRCSPRSGDLSVYWYQQSLDQGLQFLIQYYNGEERAKGNILERFSAQQFPDLHSELNLSSLELGDSALYFCASSGGTAQETQYFGPGTRLLVL.

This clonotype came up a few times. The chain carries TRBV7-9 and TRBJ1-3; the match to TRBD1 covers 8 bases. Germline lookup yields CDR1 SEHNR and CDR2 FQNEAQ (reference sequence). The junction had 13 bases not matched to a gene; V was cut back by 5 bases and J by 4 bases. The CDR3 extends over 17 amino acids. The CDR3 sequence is CASSGQGIGFVGNTIYF. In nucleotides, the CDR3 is TGTGCCAGCAGCGGACAGGGAATAGGCTTCGTGGGAAACACCATATATTTT.

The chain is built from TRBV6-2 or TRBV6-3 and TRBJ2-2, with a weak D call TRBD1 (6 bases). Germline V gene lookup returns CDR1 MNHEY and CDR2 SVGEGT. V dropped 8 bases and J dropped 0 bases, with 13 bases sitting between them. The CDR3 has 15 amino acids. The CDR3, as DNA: TGTGCCAGCCGTAGGGGGTCCGCGAACACCGGGGAGCTGTTTTTT. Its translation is CASRRGSANTGELFF.

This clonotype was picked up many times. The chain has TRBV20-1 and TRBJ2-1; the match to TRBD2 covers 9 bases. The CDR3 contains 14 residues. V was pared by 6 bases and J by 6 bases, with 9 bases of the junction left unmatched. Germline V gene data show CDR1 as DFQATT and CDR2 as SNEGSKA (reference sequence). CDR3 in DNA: TGCAGTGCCGAGCGCAGCGGGAGGTCCAATGAGCAGTTCTTC. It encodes CSAERSGRSNEQFF.

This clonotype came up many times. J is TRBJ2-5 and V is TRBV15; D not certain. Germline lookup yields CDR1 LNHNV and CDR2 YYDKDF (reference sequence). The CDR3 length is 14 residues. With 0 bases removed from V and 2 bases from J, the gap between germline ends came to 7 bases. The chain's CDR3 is CATSRDLAQETQYF. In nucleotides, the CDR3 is TGTGCCACCAGCAGAGATTTGGCGCAAGAGACCCAGTACTTC.

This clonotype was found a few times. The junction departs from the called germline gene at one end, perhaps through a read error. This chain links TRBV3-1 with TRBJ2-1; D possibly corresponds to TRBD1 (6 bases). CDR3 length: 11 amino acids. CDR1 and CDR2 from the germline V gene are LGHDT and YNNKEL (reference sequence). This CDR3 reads CVSSVGQEQFF. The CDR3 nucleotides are TGTGTCAGCAGCGTCGGACAGGAGCAGTTCTTC.

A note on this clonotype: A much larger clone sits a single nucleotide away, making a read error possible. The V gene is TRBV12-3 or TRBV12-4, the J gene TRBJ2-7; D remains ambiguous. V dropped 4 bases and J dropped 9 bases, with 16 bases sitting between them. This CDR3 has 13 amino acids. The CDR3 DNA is TGTGCCAGCAGTTCATGGGTCAGTTTTTGGCAGTACTTC. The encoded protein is CASSSWVSFWQYF.

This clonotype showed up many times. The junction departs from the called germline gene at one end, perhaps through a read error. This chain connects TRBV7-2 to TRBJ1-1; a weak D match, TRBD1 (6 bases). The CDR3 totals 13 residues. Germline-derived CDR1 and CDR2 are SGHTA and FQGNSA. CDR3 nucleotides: TGCGCCAGCAGCTTACAGGGCCGGACTGAAGCTTTCTTT. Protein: CASSLQGRTEAFF.

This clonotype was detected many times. The CDR3 region is CSVGNRSQNIQYF. CDR3 nucleotide sequence: TGCAGCGTCGGCAACAGAAGCCAAAACATTCAGTACTTC. This rearrangement joins TRBV29-1 to TRBJ2-4; D remains unclear. The CDR3 has 13 residues. Germline V gene lookup returns CDR1 SQVTM and CDR2 ANQGSEA. V was shortened by 6 bases and J by 5 bases, with 14 bases between the two germline ends.

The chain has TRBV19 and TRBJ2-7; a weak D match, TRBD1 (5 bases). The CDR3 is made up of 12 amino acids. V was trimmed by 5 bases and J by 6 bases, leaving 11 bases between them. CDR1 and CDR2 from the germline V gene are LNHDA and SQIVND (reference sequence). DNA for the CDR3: TGTGCCAGTAGTCTGCAGGGCCTCGAGCAGTACTTC. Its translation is CASSLQGLEQYF.